The rows below give T cell receptor beta chains drawn from one sample of a study of T cell repertoires in cytomegalovirus infection. TCRdb itself ran the reads through MiXCR, one entry per CDR3 protein. Counted here are 570,000 or so distinct CDR3 sequences, over 35% occurring once; the ten biggest clones make up 40% to 60%. These TCRs are of unknown antigen specificity. Specimen: cultured PBMCs, collected from culture after CMV antigen stimulation. The receptor source for this set is a human donor in good health (CMV status not recorded). Some clones in this sample may be carry-over from other donors' samples. The CDR3 runs from the conserved cysteine through the conserved F or W. A D gene is named only where the DNA matches it firmly. Rows may omit the clone size; those that give it use once, few, many or a size class.

D: NA
size: few
V: TRBV7-9
J: TRBJ2-1
DNA: TGTGCCAGCAGCTTTGCACAGGGAGGCGAGTTCTTC
CDR3: CASSFAQGGEFF

D: NA
size: NA
V: TRBV15
J: TRBJ2-3
DNA: TGTGCCACCAGCAGAGATCCCCCGGATACGCAGTATTTT
CDR3: CATSRDPPDTQYF

D: TRBD2
size: NA
V: TRBV4-1
J: TRBJ2-5
DNA: TGCGCCAGCAGCCCCCAACCGGGACTAGCGGATCAAGAGACCCAGTACTTC
CDR3: CASSPQPGLADQETQYF

D: TRBD1
size: few
V: TRBV7-8
J: TRBJ2-7
DNA: TGTGCCAGCAGCTTAGAAAGGACAGGGGGCAACGAGCAGTACTTC
CDR3: CASSLERTGGNEQYF

D: TRBD2
size: NA
V: TRBV3-1
J: TRBJ2-7
DNA: TGTGCCAGCAGCCTCTCGGGGGGGCCCGTCGAGCAGTACTTC
CDR3: CASSLSGGPVEQYF

D: NA
size: few
V: TRBV7-9
J: TRBJ2-2
DNA: TGTGCCAGCAGCTTGAATTTGGGCACGAACACCGGGGAGCTGTTTTTT
CDR3: CASSLNLGTNTGELFF

D: NA
size: few
V: TRBV5-1
J: TRBJ2-7
DNA: TGCGCCAGCAGGCCTACAGGTTCCAGCGGCCGATACTCCTACGAGCAGTACTTC
CDR3: CASRPTGSSGRYSYEQYF

D: NA
size: few
V: TRBV7-8
J: TRBJ2-7
DNA: TGTGCCAGCAGCTTAGGAAGGTCGGGGGCTGGCTACGAGCAGTACTTC
CDR3: CASSLGRSGAGYEQYF

D: NA
size: NA
V: TRBV30
J: TRBJ1-2
DNA: TGTGCCTGGAGGGACAGCGGGAACTATGGCTACACCTTC
CDR3: CAWRDSGNYGYTF

D: NA
size: NA
V: TRBV7-5
J: TRBJ1-4
DNA: NA
CDR3: CISVPEASRGATNEKLFF

D: TRBD2
size: few
V: TRBV4-3
J: TRBJ2-7
DNA: TGCGCCAGCAGCCCGGGACTAGCGGAATTAAATCCCTACGAGCAGTACTTC
CDR3: CASSPGLAELNPYEQYF

D: NA
size: few
V: TRBV6-5
J: TRBJ2-2
DNA: TGTGCCAGCAGTTATAGGAGGGGGTACACCGGGGAGCTGTTTTTT
CDR3: CASSYRRGYTGELFF

D: NA
size: few
V: TRBV7-4
J: TRBJ1-4
DNA: TGTGCCAGCAGCTTAGGACAGAATGAAAAACTGTTTTTT
CDR3: CASSLGQNEKLFF

D: TRBD2
size: NA
V: TRBV10-3
J: TRBJ2-1
DNA: TGTGCCATCAGTGAGTCGGTCGTCCTAGCGGGGGGACATAATGAGCAGTTCTTC
CDR3: CAISESVVLAGGHNEQFF

D: NA
size: NA
V: TRBV6-2/TRBV6-3
J: TRBJ1-1
DNA: TGTGCCAGCAGTGAAGTGACCCTTGAAGCTTTCTTT
CDR3: CASSEVTLEAFF

D: TRBD1
size: NA
V: TRBV6-6
J: TRBJ1-2
DNA: TGTGCCAGCAGCTTGACAGGGGCCGCTGGCTACACCTTC
CDR3: CASSLTGAAGYTF

D: NA
size: NA
V: TRBV7-2
J: TRBJ2-2
DNA: TGTGCCAGCAGCTTAGTCGCCGGGAGCTCGGGTGCGGAGCTGTTTTTT
CDR3: CASSLVAGSSGAELFF

D: NA
size: few
V: TRBV11-2
J: TRBJ2-3
DNA: TGTGCCAGCAGCTTATTGACCCGTCACGGTACGCAGTATTTT
CDR3: CASSLLTRHGTQYF

D: NA
size: once
V: TRBV7-9
J: TRBJ2-1
DNA: TGTGCCAGCAGCTTATCGCCGGACGGGCGCGGTGAGCAGTTCTTC
CDR3: CASSLSPDGRGEQFF

D: NA
size: NA
V: TRBV4-3
J: TRBJ2-1
DNA: TGCGCCAGCAGCCGGGGGGCTTTTGGTGAGCAGTTCTTC
CDR3: CASSRGAFGEQFF

D: TRBD2
size: few
V: TRBV14
J: TRBJ2-1
DNA: TGTGCCAGCAGCGAGCGGGGAAGCTCCTACAATGAGCAGTTCTTC
CDR3: CASSERGSSYNEQFF

D: NA
size: once
V: TRBV6-2/TRBV6-3
J: TRBJ2-1
DNA: TGTGCCAGCAGTTACGTCGGGCGACGCCCAGCCGATGAGCAGTTCTTC
CDR3: CASSYVGRRPADEQFF

D: NA
size: few
V: TRBV12-3/TRBV12-4
J: TRBJ2-2
DNA: TGTGCCAGCAGTGCCGCCGGGGGGCGGAACACCGGGGAGCTGTTTTTT
CDR3: CASSAAGGRNTGELFF

D: NA
size: NA
V: TRBV28
J: TRBJ1-6
DNA: TGTGCCAGCAGTCCTAGGACACCCCGGGGCTCCTATAATTCACCCCTCCACTTT
CDR3: CASSPRTPRGSYNSPLHF

D: NA
size: NA
V: TRBV12-3/TRBV12-4
J: TRBJ1-5
DNA: TGTGCCAGCAGTTGGGAATTTATTGAGGGTGACGGCAATCAGCCCCAGCATTTT
CDR3: CASSWEFIEGDGNQPQHF

D: TRBD1
size: NA
V: TRBV27
J: TRBJ1-4
DNA: TGTGCCAGCAGTTTCGACAGGGGAAATTCTCCTAATGAAAAACTGTTTTTT
CDR3: CASSFDRGNSPNEKLFF

D: NA
size: NA
V: TRBV2
J: TRBJ2-2
DNA: TGTGCCAGCCCCCTGACGCCGACGAACACCGGGGAGCTGTTTTTT
CDR3: CASPLTPTNTGELFF

D: TRBD2
size: NA
V: TRBV5-6
J: TRBJ2-7
DNA: TGTGCCAGCAGCCCCGGACTAGCGGGGCTGCCCTACGAGCAGTACTTC
CDR3: CASSPGLAGLPYEQYF

D: NA
size: NA
V: TRBV12-3/TRBV12-4
J: TRBJ1-1
DNA: TGTGCCAGCAGTTTAGCACAGATTGAAGCTTTCTTT
CDR3: CASSLAQIEAFF

D: NA
size: many
V: TRBV7-9
J: TRBJ1-4
DNA: TGTGCCAGCAGCCGTCCCGGGACACCGACTAATGAAAAACTGTTTTTT
CDR3: CASSRPGTPTNEKLFF

D: TRBD1
size: NA
V: TRBV6-5
J: TRBJ2-1
DNA: TGTGCCAGCAGTACAAACAGGGGGCAATTTAACAATGAGCAGTTCTTC
CDR3: CASSTNRGQFNNEQFF

D: NA
size: once
V: TRBV4-2
J: TRBJ2-7
DNA: TGTGCCAGCAGCCAAGCCCAGGGCCTACGGGGCGAGCAGTACTTC
CDR3: CASSQAQGLRGEQYF

D: NA
size: NA
V: TRBV7-2
J: TRBJ1-3
DNA: TGTGCCAGCCAGGCCAGGCACTCTGGAAACACCATATATTTT
CDR3: CASQARHSGNTIYF

D: NA
size: NA
V: TRBV12-3/TRBV12-4
J: TRBJ1-5
DNA: TGTGCCAGCAGTTTTGGGGGTCGTCAGCCCCAGCATTTT
CDR3: CASSFGGRQPQHF

D: TRBD1
size: few
V: TRBV7-6
J: TRBJ2-7
DNA: TGTGCCAGCAGCCTAAGGACAGGGGGCACCTTTGGGGAGCAGTACTTC
CDR3: CASSLRTGGTFGEQYF

D: NA
size: NA
V: TRBV7-9
J: TRBJ1-1
DNA: TGTGCCAGCAGTTTGTCCACTGAAGCTTTCTTT
CDR3: CASSLSTEAFF

D: NA
size: NA
V: TRBV7-2
J: TRBJ1-4
DNA: TGTGCCAGCAGCTTAAGTGTGGGAGACCTCCAGACTGAAAAACTGTTTTTT
CDR3: CASSLSVGDLQTEKLFF

D: NA
size: NA
V: TRBV12-3/TRBV12-4
J: TRBJ2-7
DNA: TGTGCCAGCAGTCCTATGGGGGGGGCAGTCTACGAGCAGTACTTC
CDR3: CASSPMGGAVYEQYF

D: NA
size: NA
V: TRBV12-3/TRBV12-4
J: TRBJ1-5
DNA: TGTGCCAGCAGTCCATCTTTGGGCTCCAATCAGCCCCAGCATTTT
CDR3: CASSPSLGSNQPQHF

D: NA
size: NA
V: TRBV20-1
J: TRBJ2-7
DNA: TGCAGTGCTAGAGAGATGGGGGCGTACGAGCAGTACTTC
CDR3: CSAREMGAYEQYF

D: NA
size: few
V: TRBV6-2/TRBV6-3
J: TRBJ1-2
DNA: TGTGCCGCGTCCTGGCTGGAGTATGGCTACACCTTC
CDR3: CAASWLEYGYTF

D: NA
size: few
V: TRBV6-5
J: TRBJ1-1
DNA: TGTGCCAGCAGGGTTGGAGGGGGTAACACTGAAGCTTTCTTT
CDR3: CASRVGGGNTEAFF

D: TRBD1
size: few
V: TRBV7-9
J: TRBJ2-1
DNA: TGTGCCAGCAGCTCCCGACAGGGGGCCGACAATGAGCAGTTCTTC
CDR3: CASSSRQGADNEQFF

D: NA
size: NA
V: TRBV10-3
J: TRBJ2-5
DNA: TGTGCCATCAGCACGACACGGGATGAGACCCAGTACTTC
CDR3: CAISTTRDETQYF

D: NA
size: once
V: TRBV4-1
J: TRBJ1-5
DNA: TGCGCCAGCAGCCACCCCGCACACAATCAGCCCCAGCATTTT
CDR3: CASSHPAHNQPQHF

D: TRBD2
size: NA
V: TRBV6-1
J: TRBJ2-7
DNA: TGTGCCAGCAGTGAAACAGCGGGGGGTTCCTACGAGCAGTACTTC
CDR3: CASSETAGGSYEQYF

D: TRBD1
size: NA
V: TRBV27
J: TRBJ1-4
DNA: TGTGCCAGCGGCAACAGGGGGTTTAATGAAAAACTGTTTTTT
CDR3: CASGNRGFNEKLFF

D: TRBD1
size: few
V: TRBV7-7
J: TRBJ1-1
DNA: TGTGCCAGCAGCCCGGACAGGGTGGGGAAGGCTTTCTTT
CDR3: CASSPDRVGKAFF

D: TRBD2
size: NA
V: TRBV19
J: TRBJ2-3
DNA: TGTGCCAGTAGTATACAACTAGCGGGAGATACGCAGTATTTT
CDR3: CASSIQLAGDTQYF

D: TRBD2
size: NA
V: TRBV19
J: TRBJ2-1
DNA: TGTGCCAGTACCCCCCGGCTAGCGGGGGGGTGGGATGAGCAGTTCTTC
CDR3: CASTPRLAGGWDEQFF

D: NA
size: NA
V: TRBV20-1
J: TRBJ2-3
DNA: TGCAGTGCTAGAATCGGGGGGCTGGTCAGAGTGGGGCAAACAGATACGCAGTATTTT
CDR3: CSARIGGLVRVGQTDTQYF

D: TRBD1
size: NA
V: TRBV20-1
J: TRBJ1-4
DNA: TGCAGTGCTCCTCAGGGGGCGCTCATTGAAAAACTGTTTTTT
CDR3: CSAPQGALIEKLFF

D: NA
size: few
V: TRBV7-2
J: TRBJ2-7
DNA: TGTGCCAGCAGCCTGACCCTGGGGGTCGAGCAGTACTTC
CDR3: CASSLTLGVEQYF

D: TRBD1
size: NA
V: TRBV7-9
J: TRBJ1-2
DNA: TGTGCCAGCAGCCCCTCAGGGGGGACAGGGGCTGGCTACACCTTC
CDR3: CASSPSGGTGAGYTF

D: TRBD1
size: NA
V: TRBV20-1
J: TRBJ2-7
DNA: TGCAGTGCTAGCCCCCAGGGGGATTTCGACGAGCAGTACTTC
CDR3: CSASPQGDFDEQYF